One sample yielded the 29 T cell receptor beta chains listed below, sequenced in a study of blood T cell repertoires in COVID-19. TCRdb's copy holds only in-frame clones and misses some; the assay was immunoSEQ multiplex PCR. The sample yields tens of thousands of clones, roughly 88% seen once. The sequenced material came from peripheral blood. These receptors were taken from a man aged 45-65 years with active or convalescent COVID-19.

The V and J genes are TRBV12-3 or TRBV12-4 and TRBJ2-5, with unresolved D. The CDR3 has 13 residues. The germline V and J ends were trimmed by 1 base and 5 bases, with 8 bases remaining between them. The CDR3 DNA reads TGTGCCAGCAGTTTAGGCAGGTTGGAGACCCAGTACTTC. Its protein product is CASSLGRLETQYF.

In its sample, this clone was seen a few times. The chain has TRBV27 and TRBJ1-5, with D perhaps TRBD1 (6 bases). Germline CDR1 and CDR2: MNHEY and SMNVEV (reference sequence). The V gene lost 5 bases and the J gene lost 4 bases, with 12 bases spanning the gap. The CDR3 contains 14 residues. CDR3 nucleotides: TGTGCCAGCAGTAAAAACAGGGAGAATCAGCCCCAGCATTTT. It is translated as CASSKNRENQPQHF.

V is TRBV18 and J is TRBJ1-4; D ambiguous. Germline V CDR1 and CDR2: KGHSH, LQKENI. The CDR3 has 15 amino acids. V was clipped by 3 bases and J by 0 bases, with 8 bases between them. The CDR3 protein is CASSPVGSTNEKLFF. For the CDR3, the DNA is TGTGCCAGCTCACCGGTCGGGTCAACTAATGAAAAACTGTTTTTT.

The chain combines TRBV6-6 with TRBJ1-2, with D possibly matching TRBD1 (5 bases). The CDR3 covers 13 residues. The V end was cut by 7 bases, the J end by 6 bases, with 15 bases between. Per germline, CDR1 MNHNY and CDR2 SVGAGI (reference sequence). CDR3 in amino acids: CASTPGGIDGYTF. DNA of the CDR3: TGTGCCAGCACCCCGGGGGGTATAGATGGCTACACCTTC.

In DNA, the CDR3 is TGTGCCACCAGTGATTACCGCCAGGGGGGTGGCTACACCTTC. Residues: CATSDYRQGGGYTF. This rearrangement joins TRBV24-1 to TRBJ1-2, with 7 nucleotides matching TRBD1. CDR1 and CDR2 (germline): KGHDR, SFDVKD. This CDR3 region has 14 residues. J was trimmed by 7 bases and V by 2 bases; bases with no gene match: 6.

The V gene is TRBV5-8, the J gene TRBJ1-1; D remains unclear. Per the germline V gene, CDR1 is SGHTS and CDR2 is YDEGEE. The V gene lost 4 bases and the J gene lost 0 bases, with 19 bases spanning the gap. This CDR3 contains 17 residues. DNA of the CDR3: TGTGCCAGCAGCCCGATCGGTGGAGCCGGAGTGAACACTGAAGCTTTCTTT. Amino acids: CASSPIGGAGVNTEAFF.

V usage is TRBV7-2 and J usage is TRBJ1-2, with D possibly matching TRBD1 (6 bases). Germline CDR1 reads SGHTA; CDR2 reads FQGNSA. CDR3 length: 13 amino acids. V was cut by 4 bases and J by 6 bases, with 12 bases left in between. CDR3 in DNA: TGTGCCAGCAGCTACAGGGTAGGCAATGGCTACACCTTC. It codes for CASSYRVGNGYTF.

The chain uses TRBV6-2 or TRBV6-3 and TRBJ1-4; TRBD1 matches at 8 bases. This CDR3 has 17 amino acids. Germline-derived CDR1 and CDR2 are MNHEY and SVGEGT. Trimming cost V 2 bases and J 3 bases; bases outside gene matches: 8. CDR3 region: CASSYETGAGSNEKLFF. The DNA for the CDR3 is TGTGCCAGCAGTTACGAGACAGGGGCCGGATCTAATGAAAAACTGTTTTTT.

The chain carries TRBV20-1 and TRBJ2-3; D is undetermined. Germline loops: CDR1 DFQATT, CDR2 SNEGSKA (reference sequence). The CDR3 extends over 11 amino acids. The ends were cut back, 3 bases at V and 6 bases at J, with 7 bases in the middle. CDR3 sequence: CSASDIDTQYF. In DNA form, the CDR3 reads TGCAGTGCTAGCGACATTGATACGCAGTATTTT.

This chain links TRBV3-1 (or the pseudogene TRBV3-2) with TRBJ2-7; TRBD1 might be the D (6 bases). The V gene lost 1 base and the J gene lost 4 bases, with 8 bases spanning the gap. There are 13 residues in the CDR3. Germline V CDR1 and CDR2: LGHDT, YNNKEL (reference sequence). CDR3 residues: CASSQGGGYEQYF. DNA of the CDR3: TGTGCCAGCAGCCAAGGAGGGGGTTACGAGCAGTACTTC.

The chain carries TRBV11-2 and TRBJ2-5; 10 nucleotides agree with TRBD1. This CDR3 spans 16 amino acids. The germline gives CDR1 SGHAT, CDR2 FQNNGV. V dropped 3 bases and J dropped 4; count of bases not matched to a gene: 8. DNA for the CDR3: TGTGCCAGCAGCTTGACGGGACAGGGGATCACAGAGACCCAGTACTTC. Protein sequence: CASSLTGQGITETQYF.

CDR3 sequence reads: CASSYAGDNQPQHF. The CDR3 DNA follows: TGTGCCAGCAGTTACGCGGGGGACAATCAGCCCCAGCATTTT. The gene calls are TRBV6-2 or TRBV6-3 and TRBJ1-5; weak D call: TRBD1 (5 bases). This CDR3 has 14 amino acids. Germline values: CDR1 MNHEY, CDR2 SVGEGT. V lost 2 bases and J lost 3, with 8 bases in between.

The chain recombines TRBV7-8 with TRBJ2-7, with 10 positions matching TRBD2. V gave up 5 bases and J gave up 3 bases; unmatched junction bases: 7. Looked up from germline, CDR1 is SGHVS and CDR2 is FQNEAQ. This CDR3 region has 15 residues. The CDR3 loop reads CASSAPSGSVYEQYF. As DNA, the CDR3 is TGTGCCAGCAGCGCCCCTAGCGGGAGTGTCTACGAGCAGTACTTC.

This chain joins TRBV20-1 and TRBJ2-5, with 8 bases matching TRBD2. V trimming: 3 bases; J trimming: 5 bases; junction bases outside the gene matches: 14. Germline V gene lookup returns CDR1 DFQATT and CDR2 SNEGSKA (reference sequence). This CDR3 comprises 16 residues. The CDR3 coding sequence is TGCAGTGCTAGTTCGTTTCGCGCGGGGGGTAGGGAGACCCAGTACTTC. The encoded protein is CSASSFRAGGRETQYF.

This clone was seen a single time. V gene TRBV2 combines with J gene TRBJ2-1, with 7 bases matching TRBD2. V lost 4 bases, J lost 3 bases, and 3 bases stayed unmatched. The CDR3 is made up of 14 amino acids. The germline V gene has CDR1 SNHLY and CDR2 FYNNEI. DNA of the CDR3: TGTGCCAGCAGTGGACTAGCCCTCTACAATGAGCAGTTCTTC. Its protein product is CASSGLALYNEQFF.

This rearrangement joins TRBV4-3 to TRBJ1-6; D call uncertain. Trimming removed 2 bases from V and 8 bases from J, with 13 bases in between. CDR3 length equals 15 residues. Germline V gene data show CDR1 as LGHNA and CDR2 as YSLEER. The CDR3 nucleotides read TGCGCCAGCAGCCAATCGAGAGGGCCGTATTCACCCCTCCACTTT. It translates to CASSQSRGPYSPLHF.

The chain recombines TRBV2 with TRBJ2-7, with 8 positions matching TRBD1. V lost 6 bases, J lost 4 bases, and 8 bases stayed unmatched. Looked up from germline, CDR1 is SNHLY and CDR2 is FYNNEI. The CDR3 is 14 residues long. The CDR3 loop is CASSAGTGNYEQYF. CDR3 sequence (DNA): TGTGCCAGCAGCGCCGGGACAGGAAATTACGAGCAGTACTTC.

The chain joins TRBV9 to TRBJ2-2; 7 bases match TRBD1. Trimming removed 3 bases from V and 4 bases from J; junction bases left unmatched: 9. The CDR3 spans 16 residues. Germline values: CDR1 SGDLS, CDR2 YYNGEE. CDR3 bases: TGTGCCAGCAGCGACGAAAGGGGGCGACGCACCGGGGAGCTGTTTTTT. It encodes CASSDERGRRTGELFF.

This chain joins TRBV20-1 and TRBJ1-2; D perhaps matches TRBD1 (5 bases). V was shortened by 3 bases and J by 4 bases, with 15 bases between the two germline ends. The CDR3 contains 14 residues. Per germline, CDR1 DFQATT and CDR2 SNEGSKA (reference sequence). The CDR3 DNA follows: TGCAGTGCTAGTCGTGTCAGGGTGGGCTATGGCTACACCTTC. Protein product: CSASRVRVGYGYTF.

This sequence joins TRBV19 and TRBJ1-1, with D unresolved. The CDR3 extends over 15 amino acids. CDR1 and CDR2 (germline): LNHDA, SQIVND (reference sequence). V lost 7 bases and J 0 bases, leaving 15 bases between the germline ends. CDR3 sequence reads: CASTNGLQMNTEAFF. DNA for the CDR3: TGTGCCAGTACGAATGGCCTACAGATGAACACTGAAGCTTTCTTT.

This rearrangement joins TRBV9 to TRBJ2-3; TRBD1 might be the D (5 bases). The V gene lost 5 bases and the J gene lost 0 bases, with 10 bases spanning the gap. Germline assignment: CDR1 SGDLS and CDR2 YYNGEE. The CDR3 spans 14 residues. CDR3 sequence reads: CASRRGISTDTQYF. CDR3 nucleotides: TGTGCCAGCAGAAGGGGCATTAGCACAGATACGCAGTATTTT.

The chain joins TRBV3-1 (or the pseudogene TRBV3-2) to TRBJ1-2; D gene ambiguous. Germline loops: CDR1 LGHDT, CDR2 YNNKEL (reference sequence). The CDR3 loop spans 14 amino acids. V lost 5 bases, J lost 7 bases, and 17 bases lay in between. DNA for the CDR3: TGTGCCAGCAGCAATGAGGGCAAGGGCTCTGGCTACACCTTC. This codes for CASSNEGKGSGYTF.

The chain combines TRBV11-2 with TRBJ2-3; TRBD2 might be the D (6 bases). This CDR3 has 16 residues. Between the trimmed V and J ends, which lost 4 bases and 2 bases, there was a span of 16 bases. Germline CDR1 and CDR2: SGHAT and FQNNGV. CDR3 in DNA: TGTGCCAGCAGCTCACGTGGAGGGCGGTACACAGATACGCAGTATTTT. Its translation is CASSSRGGRYTDTQYF.

This CDR3 reads CASRRTGGKIEAFF. In DNA form, the CDR3 reads TGTGCCAGCAGGAGGACAGGGGGAAAGATTGAAGCTTTCTTT. The chain has TRBV6-5 and TRBJ1-1, with 10 nucleotides matching TRBD1. The CDR3 extends over 14 amino acids. Germline values: CDR1 MNHEY, CDR2 SVGAGI. Germline trimming cut 6 bases from V and 7 bases from J; bases unmatched to any gene: 8.

The CDR3 spells CASSQNRDLYGYTF. The DNA for the CDR3 is TGTGCCAGCAGCCAAAACAGGGATCTCTATGGCTACACCTTC. V usage is TRBV14 and J usage is TRBJ1-2; perhaps TRBD1 as D (6 bases). V shed 2 bases and J shed 4 bases, with 11 bases lying between them. Germline lookup yields CDR1 SGHDN and CDR2 FVKESK. This CDR3 is built from 14 residues.

This clone was counted between two and nine times. The chain combines TRBV3-1 (or the pseudogene TRBV3-2) with TRBJ1-1; the D gene is possibly TRBD1 (6 bases). V shed 0 bases and J shed 6 bases, with 14 bases lying between them. Germline V lookup: CDR1 LGHDT, CDR2 YNNKEL (reference sequence). The CDR3 spans 15 residues. In nucleotides, the CDR3 is TGTGCCAGCAGCCAAGATGCGGGGGCGAGGGCTGAAGCTTTCTTT. Encoded protein: CASSQDAGARAEAFF.

This clone came up once. The rearrangement links TRBV19 to TRBJ1-1, with D maybe TRBD1 (6 bases). The V end lost 7 bases, the J end lost 0 bases, and 9 bases lay between the germline ends. CDR3 size: 13 residues. The germline V gene has CDR1 LNHDA and CDR2 SQIVND (reference sequence). The CDR3 spells CASTRGMNTEAFF. CDR3 sequence (DNA): TGTGCCAGTACAAGGGGGATGAACACTGAAGCTTTCTTT. Filled out from reference TRBV19 and TRBJ1-1, the complete variable domain reads DGGITQSPKYLFRKEGQNVTLSCEQNLNHDAMYWYRQDPGQGLRLIYYSQIVNDFQKGDIAEGYSVSREKKESFPLTVTSAQKNPTAFYLCASTRGMNTEAFFGQGTRLTVV.

Points on this clone: The germline gene is not matched at one end of the junction; a read error may be the cause. This rearrangement joins TRBV20-1 to TRBJ1-1; D is undetermined. CDR3 length equals 11 residues. CDR1 is DFQATT, CDR2 SNEGSKA, per germline (reference sequence). CDR3 in DNA: TGCAGTGCTAGAGTGGGTTTTAACGAGAGGTTT. It codes for CSARVGFNERF.

The chain carries TRBV6-5 and TRBJ2-5, with D tentatively TRBD1 (5 bases). V dropped 8 bases and J dropped 2 bases, with 18 bases sitting between them. The CDR3 is made up of 15 amino acids. The V gene's germline CDR1 is MNHEY and CDR2 SVGAGI. The CDR3 coding sequence is TGTGCCAGCCGTTCCTCTTATGCAGGGCAAGAGACCCAGTACTTC. As protein: CASRSSYAGQETQYF.